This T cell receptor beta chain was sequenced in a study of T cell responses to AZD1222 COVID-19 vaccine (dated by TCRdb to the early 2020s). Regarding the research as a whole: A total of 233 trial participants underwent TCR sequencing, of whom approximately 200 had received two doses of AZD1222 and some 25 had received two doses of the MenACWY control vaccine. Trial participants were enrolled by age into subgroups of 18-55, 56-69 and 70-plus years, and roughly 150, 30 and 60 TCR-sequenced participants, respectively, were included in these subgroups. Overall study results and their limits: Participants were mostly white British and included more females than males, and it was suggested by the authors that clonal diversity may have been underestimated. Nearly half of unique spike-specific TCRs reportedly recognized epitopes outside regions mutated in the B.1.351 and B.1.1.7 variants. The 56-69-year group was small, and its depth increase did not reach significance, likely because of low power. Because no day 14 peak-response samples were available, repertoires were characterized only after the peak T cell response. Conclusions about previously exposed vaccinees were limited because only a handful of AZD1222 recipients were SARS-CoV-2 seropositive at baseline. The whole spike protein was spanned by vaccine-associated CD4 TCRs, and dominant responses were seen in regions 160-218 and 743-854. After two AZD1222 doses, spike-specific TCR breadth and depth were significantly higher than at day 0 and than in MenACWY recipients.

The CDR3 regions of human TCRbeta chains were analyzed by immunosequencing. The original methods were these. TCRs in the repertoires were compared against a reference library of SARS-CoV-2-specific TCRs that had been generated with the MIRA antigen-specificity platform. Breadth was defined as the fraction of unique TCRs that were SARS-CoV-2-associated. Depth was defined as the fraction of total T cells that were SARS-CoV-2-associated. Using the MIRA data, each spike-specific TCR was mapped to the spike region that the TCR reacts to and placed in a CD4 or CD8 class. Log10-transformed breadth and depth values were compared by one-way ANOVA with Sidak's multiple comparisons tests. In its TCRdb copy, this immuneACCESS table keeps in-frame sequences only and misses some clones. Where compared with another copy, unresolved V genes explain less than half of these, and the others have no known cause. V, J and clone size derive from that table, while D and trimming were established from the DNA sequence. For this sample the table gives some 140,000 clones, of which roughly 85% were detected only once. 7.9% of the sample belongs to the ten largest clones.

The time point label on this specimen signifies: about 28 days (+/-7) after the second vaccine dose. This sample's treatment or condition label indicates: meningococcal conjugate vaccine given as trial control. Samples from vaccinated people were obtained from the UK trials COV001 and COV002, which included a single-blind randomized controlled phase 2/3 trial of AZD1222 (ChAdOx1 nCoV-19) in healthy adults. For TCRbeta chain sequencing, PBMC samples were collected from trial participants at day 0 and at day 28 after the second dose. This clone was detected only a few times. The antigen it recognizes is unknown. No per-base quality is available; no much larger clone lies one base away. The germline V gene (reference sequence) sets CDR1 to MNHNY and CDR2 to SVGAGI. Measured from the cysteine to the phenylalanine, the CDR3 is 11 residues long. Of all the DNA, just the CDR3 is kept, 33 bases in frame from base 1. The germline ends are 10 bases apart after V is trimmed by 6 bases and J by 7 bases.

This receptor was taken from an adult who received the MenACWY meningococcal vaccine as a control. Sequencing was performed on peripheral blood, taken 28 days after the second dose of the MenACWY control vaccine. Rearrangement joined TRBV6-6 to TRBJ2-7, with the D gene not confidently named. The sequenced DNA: TGTGCCAGCAGCCTTTCCCGGGAGCAGTACTTC. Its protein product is CASSLSREQYF.